These 16 T cell receptor beta chains were sequenced from one sample in a study of T cell changes during pregnancy in multiple sclerosis. Sequenced by immunoSEQ multiplex PCR; TCRdb stores in-frame clones only, minus some. This sample has 50,000 to 55,000 clones, with around 90% found just once. This specimen consisted of CD4+ T cells from peripheral blood mononuclear cells, obtained in the third trimester of pregnancy. These receptors were obtained from a female donor with multiple sclerosis, enrolled in a pregnancy study.

The chain combines TRBV19 with TRBJ2-1; TRBD2 matches at 7 bases. Losses at the gene ends were 4 bases for V and 0 bases for J; bases not matched to a gene: 3. CDR3 length equals 15 residues. Germline V gene data show CDR1 as LNHDA and CDR2 as SQIVND (reference sequence). The CDR3: CASSTRGSSYNEQFF. The CDR3 DNA is TGTGCCAGTAGTACGCGGGGGAGCTCCTACAATGAGCAGTTCTTC.

The chain joins TRBV9 to TRBJ2-2; 7 bases are a match to TRBD2. In germline, CDR1 is SGDLS, CDR2 YYNGEE. V shed 4 bases and J 2 bases; nucleotides not matched to a gene: 8. The CDR3 totals 16 residues. The CDR3 sequence is CASSSRLAVNTGELFF. CDR3 DNA: TGTGCCAGCAGCTCCCGACTAGCTGTCAACACCGGGGAGCTGTTTTTT. Full variable domain (rest looked up from reference TRBV9 and TRBJ2-2): DSGVTQTPKHLITATGQRVTLRCSPRSGDLSVYWYQQSLDQGLQFLIQYYNGEERAKGNILERFSAQQFPDLHSELNLSSLELGDSALYFCASSSRLAVNTGELFFGEGSRLTVL.

V gene TRBV7-8 combines with J gene TRBJ2-7, with 9 bases fitting TRBD1. The ends lost 1 base at V and 4 bases at J; junction bases unmatched: 5. The CDR3 loop spans 15 amino acids. Germline assignment: CDR1 SGHVS and CDR2 FQNEAQ. CDR3 nucleotide sequence: TGTGCCAGCAGCTTAGGCCGGGACAGGGTGTACGAGCAGTACTTC. As protein: CASSLGRDRVYEQYF.

This chain joins TRBV5-1 and TRBJ1-1, with a tentative D call TRBD1 (5 bases). The CDR3 contains 14 residues. Trimming stripped 3 bases from V and 4 bases from J, with 13 bases between. The germline CDR1 and CDR2 sequences are SGHRS and YFSETQ. CDR3 in amino acids: CASSWEGWGTEAFF. The DNA for the CDR3 is TGCGCCAGCAGCTGGGAGGGGTGGGGCACTGAAGCTTTCTTT.

This chain joins TRBV30 and TRBJ2-2; possible D gene TRBD1, 5 bases. The CDR3 sequence is 14 residues long. The germline gives CDR1 GTSNPN, CDR2 SVGIG (reference sequence). Trimming stripped 0 bases from V and 6 bases from J, with 11 bases between. CDR3 loop: CAWSVLPGSGELFF. In DNA form, the CDR3 reads TGTGCCTGGAGTGTACTCCCAGGGTCCGGGGAGCTGTTTTTT.

The chain joins TRBV6-1 to TRBJ1-5; D is uncertain. The CDR3 extends over 16 amino acids. V was cut by 1 base and J by 3 bases, with 13 bases left in between. In germline, CDR1 is MNHNS, CDR2 SASEGT. The CDR3 here is CASSEELAGYNQPQHF. In nucleotides, the CDR3 is TGTGCCAGCAGTGAAGAACTCGCGGGATACAATCAGCCCCAGCATTTT.

V and J are TRBV11-1 and TRBJ2-2, with TRBD1 matching 7 bases. There are 15 residues in the CDR3. J was trimmed by 9 bases and V by 5 bases; bases with no gene match: 12. Germline CDR1 reads SGHAT; CDR2 reads FQDESV (reference sequence). The CDR3 DNA sequence: TGTGCCAGCAGCGCGAGGGACAGCCGTTTCAGGGAGCTGTTTTTT. Its protein product is CASSARDSRFRELFF.

The V call is TRBV7-8, the J call TRBJ2-7; the match to TRBD1 covers 8 bases. V was clipped by 4 bases and J by 7 bases; unmatched bases: 6. Germline CDR1 and CDR2: SGHVS and FQNEAQ. The CDR3 consists of 13 residues. The CDR3 nucleotides read TGTGCCAGCAGCTGGCAGGGGGCCAGTGAGCAGTACTTC. Protein product: CASSWQGASEQYF.

The DNA of the CDR3 is TGTGCCAGCAGCTTCCTCGCCCCCTCGAGCTCCTACAATGAGCAGTTCTTC. Translation gives CASSFLAPSSSYNEQFF. The chain is built from TRBV11-2 and TRBJ2-1; D unclear. In germline, CDR1 is SGHAT, CDR2 FQNNGV. V was clipped by 3 bases and J by 0 bases, with 15 bases between them. The CDR3 loop spans 17 amino acids.

The CDR3 DNA sequence: TGCGCCAGCAGCCAAGATAATGGCAGGGGAAAGGAAAACATTCAGTACTTC. This encodes CASSQDNGRGKENIQYF. V gene TRBV4-1 combines with J gene TRBJ2-4, with D perhaps TRBD1 (6 bases). The CDR3 length is 17 residues. Germline CDR1 reads MGHRA; CDR2 reads YSYEKL. The V gene lost 0 bases and the J gene lost 5 bases, with 17 bases spanning the gap.

The chain combines TRBV10-3 with TRBJ2-7; 10 nucleotides align to TRBD2. V lost 9 bases and J lost 3; bases outside the gene matches: 5. This CDR3 has 13 amino acids. Germline CDR1 ENHRY, CDR2 SYGVKD. The CDR3 DNA follows: TGTGCCATTGATGAGCGGGGGGGCTACGAGCAGTACTTC. It yields the protein CAIDERGGYEQYF.

The genes are TRBV7-3 and TRBJ2-5; 10 bases are shared with TRBD2. Germline lookup yields CDR1 SGHTA and CDR2 FQGTGA. The CDR3 has 17 residues. V was clipped by 5 bases and J by 7 bases; unmatched bases: 16. The CDR3 sequence is CASSGGSGGAHPGTQYF. CDR3 nucleotides: TGTGCCAGCAGCGGTGGGAGCGGGGGGGCCCACCCAGGGACCCAGTACTTC.

The chain carries TRBV6-5 and TRBJ2-1; D is uncertain. There are 16 residues in the CDR3. CDR1 and CDR2 (germline): MNHEY, SVGAGI. Trimming took 2 bases from V and 0 from J, leaving 11 bases between them. CDR3 coding DNA: TGTGCCAGCAGTTACCGACTGCTAAGCTCCTACAATGAGCAGTTCTTC. It codes for CASSYRLLSSYNEQFF.

The chain recombines TRBV6-6 with TRBJ2-1, with TRBD2 identical over 8 bases. After removal of 6 bases from V and 5 bases from J, the junction contained 12 bases not matched to a gene. The germline V gene has CDR1 MNHNY and CDR2 SVGAGI (reference sequence). CDR3 length equals 16 residues. The CDR3 nucleotides read TGTGCCAGCAGCCCACAGCGGGGGATTCTAGACAATGAGCAGTTCTTC. This codes for CASSPQRGILDNEQFF.

This sequence joins TRBV11-3 and TRBJ1-1; the match to TRBD1 covers 7 bases. Germline V gene lookup returns CDR1 SGHNT and CDR2 YENEEA. The CDR3 spans 16 residues. V gave up 5 bases and J gave up 1 base; unmatched junction bases: 10. CDR3 sequence reads: CASSAGTARGNTEAFF. CDR3 nucleotide sequence: TGTGCCAGCAGCGCAGGGACAGCCCGGGGGAACACTGAAGCTTTCTTT.

The V gene is TRBV11-2, the J gene TRBJ1-2; 7 positions match TRBD1. Germline values: CDR1 SGHAT, CDR2 FQNNGV. V was pared by 5 bases and J by 0 bases, with 6 bases of the junction left unmatched. The CDR3 consists of 15 residues. The CDR3 DNA reads TGTGCCAGCAGCCATTACAGGGGAACTAACTATGGCTACACCTTC. Translation gives CASSHYRGTNYGYTF.